These 5 T cell receptor beta chains came from one sample sequenced in a study of OX40 agonist ivuxolimab in advanced cancers. Produced via immunoSEQ multiplex PCR; TCRdb's table is partial and in-frame only. Of 45,000 to 70,000 clones listed, 85% to 90% are singletons. This specimen consisted of CD4+ or CD8+ T cells sorted from blood, obtained in a trial of the OX40 agonist ivuxolimab. The receptor set was obtained from an adult with an advanced solid tumor such as melanoma, head and neck, liver or kidney cancer.

This clone came up once. J is TRBJ1-1 and V is TRBV2; weak D call: TRBD1 (5 bases). Germline CDR1 SNHLY, CDR2 FYNNEI. The CDR3 totals 14 residues. V was cut by 7 bases and J by 3 bases, with 15 bases left in between. CDR3 sequence: CASNQGLVDTEAFF. The CDR3, as DNA: TGTGCCAGCAACCAGGGTCTCGTGGACACTGAAGCTTTCTTT.

This chain links TRBV28 with TRBJ1-5; D ambiguous. This CDR3 has 14 residues. Trimming stripped 5 bases from V and 0 bases from J, with 8 bases between. CDR1 is MDHEN, CDR2 SYDVKM, per germline. CDR3 protein: CASSIPHSNQPQHF. In DNA form, the CDR3 reads TGTGCCAGCAGTATCCCTCATAGCAATCAGCCCCAGCATTTT.

J is TRBJ2-5 and V is TRBV7-9; D remains ambiguous. Trimming shortened V by 5 bases and J by 2 bases, and 9 bases separated the two germline ends. The CDR3 is made up of 13 amino acids. The germline V gene encodes CDR1 SEHNR and CDR2 FQNEAQ (reference sequence). The CDR3 sequence is CASSPRSQETQYF. The CDR3 DNA follows: TGTGCCAGCAGCCCGCGGTCGCAAGAGACCCAGTACTTC.

V usage is TRBV18 and J usage is TRBJ2-2; D ambiguous. Germline CDR1 reads KGHSH; CDR2 reads LQKENI. V gave up 5 bases and J gave up 3 bases, with 13 bases separating them. This CDR3 region has 15 residues. CDR3 protein: CASSGQGKDTGELFF. CDR3 nucleotides: TGTGCCAGCTCAGGGCAAGGGAAAGACACCGGGGAGCTGTTTTTT.

The rearrangement links TRBV19 to TRBJ1-1; no clear D gene. V gave up 3 bases and J gave up 3 bases, with 8 bases separating them. The CDR3 extends over 13 amino acids. Germline V gives CDR1 LNHDA, CDR2 SQIVND (reference sequence). The CDR3 region has the DNA TGTGCCAGTAGTATGGTGGTGGACACTGAAGCTTTCTTT. Its protein is CASSMVVDTEAFF.